These T cell receptor beta chains were read from a single sample in a study of shared clonotypes between healthy human individuals. TCRdb's table, derived via immunoSEQ multiplex PCR, lists solely in-frame clones and lacks some. The data hold some 2.4 million clones, with roughly 93% observed a single time. The sequenced material came from naive CD4+ T cells from PBMCs. All receptors come from a man younger than 35 in good health. Some clones in this sample may be carry-over from other donors' samples. The CDR3 runs from the conserved cysteine through the conserved F or W. A D gene is named only where the DNA matches it firmly. The size of a clone is reported for some rows only, either as once, few or many, or as a class for expanded clones.

D	J	size	V	DNA	CDR3
TRBD1	TRBJ1-5	.	TRBV19	TGTGCCAGTAGTCCCACACACACTACAGGGGGCTATCAGCCCCAGCATTTT	CASSPTHTTGGYQPQHF
.	TRBJ1-4	.	TRBV6-4	TGTGCCAGCAGTTCTACATTTGCAACTAATGAAAAACTGTTTTTT	CASSSTFATNEKLFF
.	TRBJ1-2	.	TRBV15	TGTGCCACCAGCAGAGATCGGACGGGAAATGGCTACACCTTC	CATSRDRTGNGYTF
TRBD1	TRBJ1-5	.	TRBV28	TGTGCCAGCATCCCCTTTGGGGACAGGGATCATCAGCCCCAGCATTTT	CASIPFGDRDHQPQHF
TRBD1	TRBJ2-7	.	TRBV7-9	TGTGCCAGCAGCTTAGCTGCGGGACAGGTCGGCCACGAGCAGTACTTC	CASSLAAGQVGHEQYF
.	TRBJ2-5	once	TRBV4-3	TGCGCCAGCAGCCAAGATCGCAGGGCAGGGTGGGAGACCCAGTACTTC	CASSQDRRAGWETQYF
.	TRBJ2-2	.	TRBV6-6	TGTGCCAGCAGGTGGTCTCAGAACACCGGGGAGCTGTTTTTT	CASRWSQNTGELFF
TRBD1	TRBJ1-5	.	TRBV6-1	TGTGCCAGCACCCACGACAGGGGAGACAATCAGCCCCAGCATTTT	CASTHDRGDNQPQHF
.	TRBJ2-7	.	TRBV7-2	TGTGCCAGCAGACCACGGACAGCCGGGGTAGGCGAGCAGTACTTC	CASRPRTAGVGEQYF
.	TRBJ1-5	.	TRBV19	TGTGCCAGTACCCGCAGGGAAAGCAATCAGCCCCAGCATTTT	CASTRRESNQPQHF
.	TRBJ2-1	.	TRBV6-5	TGTGCCAGCAGTCAGTTGGGGGGTGAGCAGTTCTTC	CASSQLGGEQFF
.	TRBJ2-3	.	TRBV27	TGTGCCAGCAGTCCCTATAAGGGACGGCCTAGCACAGATACGCAGTATTTT	CASSPYKGRPSTDTQYF
.	TRBJ2-2	.	TRBV11-2	TGTGCCAGCAGCCTAGGAGCCACCGGGGAGCTGTTTTTT	CASSLGATGELFF
.	TRBJ2-1	.	TRBV29-1	TGCAGCGTTGAGCTTCGGGACGCCAGCTCCTACAATGAGCAGTTCTTC	CSVELRDASSYNEQFF
.	TRBJ1-5	.	TRBV2	TGTGCCAGCAGTGATGGTGGAGGGGTTCAGCCCCAGCATTTT	CASSDGGGVQPQHF
.	TRBJ2-1	.	TRBV5-1	TGCGCCAGTAGACTAGACAATGAGCAGTTCTTC	CASRLDNEQFF
TRBD1	TRBJ1-2	.	TRBV9	TGTGCCAGCAGCCAAACAGGGGTACTGGGCTACACCTTC	CASSQTGVLGYTF
.	TRBJ2-7	.	TRBV5-4	TGTGCCAGCAGCTTACAGAGGGGCGAGTCCTACGAGCAGTACTTC	CASSLQRGESYEQYF
.	TRBJ2-7	.	TRBV28	TGTGCCAGCAGCCCCCTCGGGAGCGGCTCCTACGAGCAGTACTTC	CASSPLGSGSYEQYF
.	TRBJ2-5	.	TRBV7-2	TGTGCCAGCAGCTTAGTTGAGGGGTCAGGAGAGACCCAGTACTTC	CASSLVEGSGETQYF
.	TRBJ1-3	.	TRBV27	TGTGCCAGCAGCGGGCTTCGGTCCTCTGGAAACACCATATATTTT	CASSGLRSSGNTIYF
.	TRBJ2-7	few	TRBV4-3	TGCGCCAGCAGCCAAGATCGGGAAACCTACGAGCAGTACTTC	CASSQDRETYEQYF
TRBD2	TRBJ2-1	.	TRBV28	TGTGCCAGCGTGACTAGCGGGACGAGCTCCTACAATGAGCAGTTCTTC	CASVTSGTSSYNEQFF
.	TRBJ2-1	.	TRBV7-3	TGTGCCAGCAGCTTAGGACTCCACAATGAGCAGTTCTTC	CASSLGLHNEQFF
TRBD2	TRBJ2-7	.	TRBV10-3	TGTGCCATCAGACCGACTAGCCCCATGCCCTACGAGCAGTACTTC	CAIRPTSPMPYEQYF
TRBD2	TRBJ2-5	.	TRBV19	TGTGCCAGTAGTAAACTAGCGGGAGTTGAGACCCAGTACTTC	CASSKLAGVETQYF
TRBD2	TRBJ2-2	.	TRBV4-2	TGTGCCAGCAGCCAGATAGCGGGAGGGGAGCTGTTTTTT	CASSQIAGGELFF
TRBD2	TRBJ2-1	.	TRBV4-1	TGCGCCAGCAGCCAACTAGCGGGAGGGGTCAATGAGCAGTTCTTC	CASSQLAGGVNEQFF
TRBD2	TRBJ2-7	.	TRBV4-2	TGTGCCAGCAGCCAAGACCCGACTAGCGGAGATTACGAGCAGTACTTC	CASSQDPTSGDYEQYF
.	TRBJ2-1	.	TRBV9	TGTGCCAGCAGCGTAGGGGGACTCGCCTACAATGAGCAGTTCTTC	CASSVGGLAYNEQFF
TRBD1	TRBJ2-1	.	TRBV28	TGTGCCAGCAGTTTCGGGGGACAGGGCGCAGCTGAGCAGTTCTTC	CASSFGGQGAAEQFF
.	TRBJ2-2	.	TRBV6-5	TGTGCCAGCCAGAGGGGGGTGAACACCGGGGAGCTGTTTTTT	CASQRGVNTGELFF
.	TRBJ1-5	.	TRBV7-2	TGTGCCAGCAGCCTTACAGGGATTAATCAGCCCCAGCATTTT	CASSLTGINQPQHF
.	TRBJ2-2	.	TRBV28	TGTGCCAGCAGCCCCCGGGGGCTCGGGGAGCTGTTTTTT	CASSPRGLGELFF
.	TRBJ2-4	.	TRBV6-1	TGTGCCAGCAGGGACATGGGGCAAACCATTCAGTACTTC	CASRDMGQTIQYF
.	TRBJ2-2	.	TRBV5-1	TGCGCCAGCAGCAGCCCGGTGAACACCGGGGAGCTGTTTTTT	CASSSPVNTGELFF
.	TRBJ1-1	.	TRBV6-1	TGTGCCAGCAGCGAGGACCGGCGGGTAGCTTTCTTT	CASSEDRRVAFF
.	TRBJ2-7	.	TRBV10-1	TGCGCCAGCAGAAACTACGAGCAGTACTTC	CASRNYEQYF